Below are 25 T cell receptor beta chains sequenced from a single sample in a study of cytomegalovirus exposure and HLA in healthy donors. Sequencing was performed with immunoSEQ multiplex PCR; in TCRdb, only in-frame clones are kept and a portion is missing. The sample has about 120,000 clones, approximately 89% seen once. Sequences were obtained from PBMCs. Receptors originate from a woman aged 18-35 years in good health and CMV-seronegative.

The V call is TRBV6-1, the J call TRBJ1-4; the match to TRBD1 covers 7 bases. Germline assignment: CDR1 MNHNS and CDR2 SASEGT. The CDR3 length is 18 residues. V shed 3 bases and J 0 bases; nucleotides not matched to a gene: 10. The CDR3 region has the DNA TGTGCCAGCAGTGAGCGACAGGGAGAGATGGCAACTAATGAAAAACTGTTTTTT. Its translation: CASSERQGEMATNEKLFF.

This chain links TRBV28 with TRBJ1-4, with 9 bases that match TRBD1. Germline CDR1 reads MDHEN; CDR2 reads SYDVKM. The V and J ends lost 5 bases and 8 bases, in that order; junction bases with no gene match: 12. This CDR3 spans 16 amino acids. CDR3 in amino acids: CASSPRTGVLEEKLFF. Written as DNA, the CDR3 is TGTGCCAGCAGTCCCCGGACAGGGGTATTGGAAGAAAAACTGTTTTTT. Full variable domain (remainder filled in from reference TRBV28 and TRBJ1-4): DVKVTQSSRYLVKRTGEKVFLECVQDMDHENMFWYRQDPGLGLRLIYFSYDVKMKEKGDIPEGYSVSREKKERFSLILESASTNQTSMYLCASSPRTGVLEEKLFFGSGTQLSVL.

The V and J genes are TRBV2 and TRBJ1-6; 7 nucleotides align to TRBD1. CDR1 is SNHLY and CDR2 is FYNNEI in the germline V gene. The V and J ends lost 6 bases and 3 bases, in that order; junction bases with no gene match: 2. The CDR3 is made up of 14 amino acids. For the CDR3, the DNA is TGTGCCAGCAGAAGGGACAGCTATAATTCACCCCTCCACTTT. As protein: CASRRDSYNSPLHF.

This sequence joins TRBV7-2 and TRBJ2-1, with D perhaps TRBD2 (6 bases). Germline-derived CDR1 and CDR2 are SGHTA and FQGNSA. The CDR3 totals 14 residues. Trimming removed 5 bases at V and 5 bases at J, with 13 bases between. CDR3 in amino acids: CASSPRDLNNEQFF. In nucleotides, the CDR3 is TGTGCCAGCAGCCCCCGGGACTTGAACAATGAGCAGTTCTTC. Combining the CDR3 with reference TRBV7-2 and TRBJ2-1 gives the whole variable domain GAGVSQSPSNKVTEKGKDVELRCDPISGHTALYWYRQSLGQGLEFLIYFQGNSAPDKSGLPSDRFSAERTGGSVSTLTIQRTQQEDSAVYLCASSPRDLNNEQFFGPGTRLTVL.

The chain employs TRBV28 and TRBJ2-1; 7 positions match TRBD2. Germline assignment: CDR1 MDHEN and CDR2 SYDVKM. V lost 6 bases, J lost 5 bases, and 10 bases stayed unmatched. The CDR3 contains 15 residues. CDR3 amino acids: CASSFASTSNNEQFF. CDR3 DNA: TGTGCCAGCAGCTTCGCTTCGACTAGCAACAATGAGCAGTTCTTC.

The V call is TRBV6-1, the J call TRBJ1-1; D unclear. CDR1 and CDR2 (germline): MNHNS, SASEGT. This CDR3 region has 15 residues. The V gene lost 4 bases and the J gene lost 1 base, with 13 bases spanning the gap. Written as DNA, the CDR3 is TGTGCCAGCAGTGTGAGACAATTCCCGAACACTGAAGCTTTCTTT. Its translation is CASSVRQFPNTEAFF.

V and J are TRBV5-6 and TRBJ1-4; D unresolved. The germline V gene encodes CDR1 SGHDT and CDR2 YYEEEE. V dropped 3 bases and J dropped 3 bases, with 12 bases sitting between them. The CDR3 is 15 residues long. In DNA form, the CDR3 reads TGTGCCAGCAGCTATCGGGAAGGGCCTAATGAAAAACTGTTTTTT. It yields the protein CASSYREGPNEKLFF. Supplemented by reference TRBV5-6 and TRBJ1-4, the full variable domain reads DAGVTQSPTHLIKTRGQQVTLRCSPKSGHDTVSWYQQALGQGPQFIFQYYEEEERQRGNFPDRFSGHQFPNYSSELNVNALLLGDSALYLCASSYREGPNEKLFFGSGTQLSVL.

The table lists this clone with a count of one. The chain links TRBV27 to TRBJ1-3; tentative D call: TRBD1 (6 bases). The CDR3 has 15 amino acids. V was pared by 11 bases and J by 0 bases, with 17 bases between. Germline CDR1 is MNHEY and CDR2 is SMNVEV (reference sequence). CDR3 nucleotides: TGTGCCTCGCGGGGGGGCCAAAGCTCTGGAAACACCATATATTTT. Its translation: CASRGGQSSGNTIYF.

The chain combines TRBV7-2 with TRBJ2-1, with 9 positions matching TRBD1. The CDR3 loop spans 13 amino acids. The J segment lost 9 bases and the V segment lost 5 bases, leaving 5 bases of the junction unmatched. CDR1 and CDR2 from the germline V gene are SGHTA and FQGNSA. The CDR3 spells CASSRDRDGEQFF. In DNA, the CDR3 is TGTGCCAGCAGCAGGGACAGGGACGGTGAGCAGTTCTTC.

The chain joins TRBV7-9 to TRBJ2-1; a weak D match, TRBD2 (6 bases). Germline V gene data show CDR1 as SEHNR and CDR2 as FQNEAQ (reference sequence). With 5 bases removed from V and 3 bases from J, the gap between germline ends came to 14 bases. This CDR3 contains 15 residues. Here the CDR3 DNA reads TGTGCCAGCAGCCACGGGAGTAGAAACTACAATGAGCAGTTCTTC. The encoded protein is CASSHGSRNYNEQFF.

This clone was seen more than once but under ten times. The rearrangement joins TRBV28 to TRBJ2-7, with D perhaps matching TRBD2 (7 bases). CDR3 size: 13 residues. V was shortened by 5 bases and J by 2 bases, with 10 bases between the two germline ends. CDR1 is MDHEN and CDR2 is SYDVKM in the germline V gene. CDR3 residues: CASSSGTTYEQYV. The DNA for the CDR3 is TGTGCCAGCAGTAGCGGGACAACCTACGAGCAGTACGTC.

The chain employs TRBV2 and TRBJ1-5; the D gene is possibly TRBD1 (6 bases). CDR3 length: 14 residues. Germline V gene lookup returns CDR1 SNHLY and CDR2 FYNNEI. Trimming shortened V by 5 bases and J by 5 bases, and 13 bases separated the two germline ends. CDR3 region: CASSQTGPDQPQHF. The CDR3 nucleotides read TGTGCCAGCAGTCAAACAGGGCCTGATCAGCCCCAGCATTTT.

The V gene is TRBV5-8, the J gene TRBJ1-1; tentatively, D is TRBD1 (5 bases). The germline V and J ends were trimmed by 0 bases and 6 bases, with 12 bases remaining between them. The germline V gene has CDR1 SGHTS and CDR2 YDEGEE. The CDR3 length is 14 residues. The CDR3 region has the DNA TGTGCCAGCAGCTTGGGCGACAAAGGGGCTGAAGCTTTCTTT. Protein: CASSLGDKGAEAFF.

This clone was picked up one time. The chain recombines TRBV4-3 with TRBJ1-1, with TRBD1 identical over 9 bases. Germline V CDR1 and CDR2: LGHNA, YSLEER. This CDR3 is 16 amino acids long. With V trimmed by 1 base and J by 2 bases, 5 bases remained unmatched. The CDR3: CASSQGTGDSNTEAFF. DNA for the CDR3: TGCGCCAGCAGCCAAGGGACAGGGGACAGTAACACTGAAGCTTTCTTT.

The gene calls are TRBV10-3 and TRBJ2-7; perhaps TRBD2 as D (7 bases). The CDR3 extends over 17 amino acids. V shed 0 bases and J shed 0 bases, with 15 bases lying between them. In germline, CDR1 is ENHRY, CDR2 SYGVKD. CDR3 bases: TGTGCCATCAGTGAGTCTGACGGGGGGCCCAGCTCCTACGAGCAGTACTTC. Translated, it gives CAISESDGGPSSYEQYF.

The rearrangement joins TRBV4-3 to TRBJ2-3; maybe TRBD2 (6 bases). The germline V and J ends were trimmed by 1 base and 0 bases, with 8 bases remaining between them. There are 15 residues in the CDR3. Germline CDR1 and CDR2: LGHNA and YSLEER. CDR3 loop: CASSQGTSSTDTQYF. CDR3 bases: TGCGCCAGCAGCCAAGGTACTAGCAGCACAGATACGCAGTATTTT.

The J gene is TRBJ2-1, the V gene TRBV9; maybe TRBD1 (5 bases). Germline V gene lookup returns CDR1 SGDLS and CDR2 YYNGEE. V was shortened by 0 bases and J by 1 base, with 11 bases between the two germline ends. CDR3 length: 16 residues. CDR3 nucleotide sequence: TGTGCCAGCAGCGTAGAGGGGTTGGGGTCCTACAATGAGCAGTTCTTC. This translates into CASSVEGLGSYNEQFF.

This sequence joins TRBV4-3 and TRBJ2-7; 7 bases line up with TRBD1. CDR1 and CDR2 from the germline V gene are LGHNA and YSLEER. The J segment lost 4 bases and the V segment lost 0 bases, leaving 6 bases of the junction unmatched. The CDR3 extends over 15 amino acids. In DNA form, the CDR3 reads TGCGCCAGCAGCCAAGAAGGGGGCACGGTTTACGAGCAGTACTTC. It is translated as CASSQEGGTVYEQYF.

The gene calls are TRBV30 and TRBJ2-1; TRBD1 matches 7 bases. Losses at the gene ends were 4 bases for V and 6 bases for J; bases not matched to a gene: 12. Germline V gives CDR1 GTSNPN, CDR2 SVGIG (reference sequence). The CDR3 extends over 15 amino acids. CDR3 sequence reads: CAWIRWGPGGNEQFF. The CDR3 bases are TGTGCCTGGATTAGGTGGGGGCCAGGGGGCAATGAGCAGTTCTTC.

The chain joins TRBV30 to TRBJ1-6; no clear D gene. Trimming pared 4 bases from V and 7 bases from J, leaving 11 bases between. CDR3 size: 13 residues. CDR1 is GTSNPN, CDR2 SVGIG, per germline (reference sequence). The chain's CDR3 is CAWTYGSNSPLHF. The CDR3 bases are TGTGCCTGGACCTACGGGTCAAATTCACCCCTCCACTTT.

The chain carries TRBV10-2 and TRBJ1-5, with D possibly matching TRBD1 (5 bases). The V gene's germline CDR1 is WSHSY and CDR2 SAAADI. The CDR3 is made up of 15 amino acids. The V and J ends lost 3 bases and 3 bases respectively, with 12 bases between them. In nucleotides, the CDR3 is TGCGCCAGCAGTGACAGGGTAGTGGACAATCAGCCCCAGCATTTT. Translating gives CASSDRVVDNQPQHF.

The CDR3 protein is CAIRDEQGANEKLFF. CDR3 coding DNA: TGTGCCATCAGGGATGAACAGGGGGCTAATGAAAAACTGTTTTTT. V usage is TRBV10-3 and J usage is TRBJ1-4; 8 bases agree with TRBD1. In germline, CDR1 is ENHRY, CDR2 SYGVKD. The CDR3 runs 15 residues. J gave up 3 bases and V 6 bases, and 6 bases lay outside the gene matches.

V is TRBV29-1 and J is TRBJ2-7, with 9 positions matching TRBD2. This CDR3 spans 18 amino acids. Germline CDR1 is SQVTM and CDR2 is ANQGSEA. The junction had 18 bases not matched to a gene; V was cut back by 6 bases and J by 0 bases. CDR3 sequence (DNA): TGCAGCGTAGGCATCTACCCGGGACTAGCCTTCAGCTCCTACGAGCAGTACTTC. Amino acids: CSVGIYPGLAFSSYEQYF.

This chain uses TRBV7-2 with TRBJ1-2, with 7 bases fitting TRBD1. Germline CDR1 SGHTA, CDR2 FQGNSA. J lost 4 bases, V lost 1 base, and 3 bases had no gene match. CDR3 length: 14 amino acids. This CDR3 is CASSLDGTAYGYTF. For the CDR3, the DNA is TGTGCCAGCAGCTTAGACGGGACAGCCTATGGCTACACCTTC.

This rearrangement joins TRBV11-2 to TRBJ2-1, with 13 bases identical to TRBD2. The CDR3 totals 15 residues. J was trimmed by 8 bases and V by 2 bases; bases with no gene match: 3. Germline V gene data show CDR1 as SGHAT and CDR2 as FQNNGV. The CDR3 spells CASSLRLAGGYEQFF. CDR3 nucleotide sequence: TGTGCCAGCAGCTTAAGACTAGCGGGAGGTTATGAGCAGTTCTTC.